A selection of T cell receptor beta chains follows, all from one sample in a study of monozygotic twins with inflammatory bowel disease. TCRdb reprocessed the 5' RACE reads and stores each CDR3 protein as one record, lacking DNA. The sample table sets out just over 300,000 distinct CDR3 sequences. Specimen: blood. The receptors stem from a human donor with ulcerative colitis or Crohn's disease, or a healthy co-twin of an affected twin (not recorded which). Each CDR3 is given with its conserved first and last residue. Each record gives: V gene, J gene, CDR3 protein.

>TRBV20-1|TRBJ2-2
CSAPRTGVDTGELFF
>TRBV12-3/TRBV12-4|TRBJ2-1
CASSPVARGNEQFF
>TRBV12-3/TRBV12-4|TRBJ2-4
CASSLGQKVIQYF
>TRBV6-5|TRBJ1-4
CASSSARQATNEKLFF
>TRBV7-2|TRBJ2-7
CASSSGLPTNEQYF
>TRBV29-1|TRBJ2-3
CSVQGAKADTQYF
>TRBV7-2|TRBJ2-3
CASLVLTDTQYF
>TRBV19|TRBJ2-3
CASRDRTSGNTDTQYF
>TRBV7-2|TRBJ2-1
CASSLLSSGRAEQFF
>TRBV12-3/TRBV12-4|TRBJ2-6
CASSGRGVPGANVLTF
>TRBV19|TRBJ1-2
CASSSPGQDLRGYGYTF